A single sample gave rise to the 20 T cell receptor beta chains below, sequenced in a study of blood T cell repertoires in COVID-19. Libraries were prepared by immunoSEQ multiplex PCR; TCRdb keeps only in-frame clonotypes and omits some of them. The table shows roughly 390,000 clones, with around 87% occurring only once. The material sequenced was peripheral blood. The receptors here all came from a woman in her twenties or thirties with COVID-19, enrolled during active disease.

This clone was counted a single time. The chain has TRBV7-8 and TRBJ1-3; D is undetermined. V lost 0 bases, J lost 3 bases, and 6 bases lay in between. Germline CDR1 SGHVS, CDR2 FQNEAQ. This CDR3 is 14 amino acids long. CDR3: CASSLASGGNTIYF. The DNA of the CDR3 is TGTGCCAGCAGCTTAGCTTCGGGTGGAAACACCATATATTTT.

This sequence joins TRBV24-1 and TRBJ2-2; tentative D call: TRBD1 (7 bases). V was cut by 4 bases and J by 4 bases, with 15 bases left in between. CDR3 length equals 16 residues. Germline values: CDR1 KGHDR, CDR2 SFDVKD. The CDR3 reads CATSDPTGRTTGELFF. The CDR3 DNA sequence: TGTGCCACCAGTGACCCGACAGGGAGGACCACCGGGGAGCTGTTTTTT.

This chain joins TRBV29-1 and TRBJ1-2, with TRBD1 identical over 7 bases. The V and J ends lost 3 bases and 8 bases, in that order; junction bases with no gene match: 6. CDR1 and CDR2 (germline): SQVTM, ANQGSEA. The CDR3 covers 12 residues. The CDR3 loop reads CSVEEGAGGYTF. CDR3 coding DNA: TGCAGCGTTGAGGAGGGGGCCGGGGGCTACACCTTC. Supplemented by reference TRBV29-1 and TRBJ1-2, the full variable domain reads SAVISQKPSRDICQRGTSLTIQCQVDSQVTMMFWYRQQPGQSLTLIATANQGSEATYESGFVIDKFPISRPNLTFSTLTVSNMSPEDSSIYLCSVEEGAGGYTFGSGTRLTVV.

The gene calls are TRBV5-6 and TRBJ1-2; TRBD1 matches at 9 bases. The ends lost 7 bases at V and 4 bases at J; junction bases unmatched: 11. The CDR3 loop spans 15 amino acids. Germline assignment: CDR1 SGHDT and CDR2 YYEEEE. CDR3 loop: CASERGTGRIYGYTF. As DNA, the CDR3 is TGTGCCAGCGAGAGGGGGACAGGGCGTATCTATGGCTACACCTTC.

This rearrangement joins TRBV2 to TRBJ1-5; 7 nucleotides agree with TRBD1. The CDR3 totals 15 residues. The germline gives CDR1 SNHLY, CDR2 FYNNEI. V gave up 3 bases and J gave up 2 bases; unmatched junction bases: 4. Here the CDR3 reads CASSDRQGGNQPQHF. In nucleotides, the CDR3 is TGTGCCAGCAGTGATCGACAGGGAGGCAATCAGCCCCAGCATTTT.

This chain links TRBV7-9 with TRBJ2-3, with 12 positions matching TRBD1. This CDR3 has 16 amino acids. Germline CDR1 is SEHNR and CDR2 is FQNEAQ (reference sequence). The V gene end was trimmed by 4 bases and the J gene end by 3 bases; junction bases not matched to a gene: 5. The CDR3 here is CASSSGGQGATDTQYF. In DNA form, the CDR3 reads TGTGCCAGCAGCTCAGGGGGACAGGGGGCGACAGATACGCAGTATTTT. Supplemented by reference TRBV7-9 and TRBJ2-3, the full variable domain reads DTGVSQNPRHKITKRGQNVTFRCDPISEHNRLYWYRQTLGQGPEFLTYFQNEAQLEKSRLLSDRFSAERPKGSFSTLEIQRTEQGDSAMYLCASSSGGQGATDTQYFGPGTRLTVL.

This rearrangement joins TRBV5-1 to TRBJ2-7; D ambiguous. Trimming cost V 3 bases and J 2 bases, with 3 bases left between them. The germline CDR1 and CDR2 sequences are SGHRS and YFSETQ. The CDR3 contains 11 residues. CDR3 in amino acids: CASSSAYEQYF. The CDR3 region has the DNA TGCGCCAGCAGCTCGGCCTACGAGCAGTACTTC.

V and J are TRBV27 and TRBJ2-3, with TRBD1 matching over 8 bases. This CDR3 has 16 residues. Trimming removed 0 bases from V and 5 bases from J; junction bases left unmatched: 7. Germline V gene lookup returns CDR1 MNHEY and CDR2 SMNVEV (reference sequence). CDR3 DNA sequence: TGTGCCAGCAGTTTATCCGGTCAGGGGGCGGAAGATACGCAGTATTTT. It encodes CASSLSGQGAEDTQYF.

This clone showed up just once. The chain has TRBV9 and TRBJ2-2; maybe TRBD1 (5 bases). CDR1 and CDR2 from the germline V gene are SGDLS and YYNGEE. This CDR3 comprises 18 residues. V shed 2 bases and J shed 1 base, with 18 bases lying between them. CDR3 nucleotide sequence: TGTGCCAGCAGCGTCCAATCTGCTAGGGGCGGGAACACCGGGGAGCTGTTTTTT. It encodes CASSVQSARGGNTGELFF.

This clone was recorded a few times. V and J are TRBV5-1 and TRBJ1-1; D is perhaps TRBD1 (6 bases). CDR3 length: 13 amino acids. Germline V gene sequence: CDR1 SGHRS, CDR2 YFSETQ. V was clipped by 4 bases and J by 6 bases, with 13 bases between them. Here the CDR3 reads CASSPVGGPEAFF. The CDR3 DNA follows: TGCGCCAGCAGCCCCGTTGGGGGCCCTGAAGCTTTCTTT.

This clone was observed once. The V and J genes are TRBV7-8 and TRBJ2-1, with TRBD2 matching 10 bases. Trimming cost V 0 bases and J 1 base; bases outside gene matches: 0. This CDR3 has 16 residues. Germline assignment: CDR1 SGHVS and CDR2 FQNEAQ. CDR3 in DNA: TGTGCCAGCAGCTTAGCTAGCGGGAGGTCCTACAATGAGCAGTTCTTC. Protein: CASSLASGRSYNEQFF.

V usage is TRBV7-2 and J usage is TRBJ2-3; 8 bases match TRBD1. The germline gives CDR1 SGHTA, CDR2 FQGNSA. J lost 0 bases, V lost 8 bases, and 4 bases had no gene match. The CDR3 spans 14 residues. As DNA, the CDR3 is TGTGCCAGCTTAAGGACAGGGAGCACAGATACGCAGTATTTT. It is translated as CASLRTGSTDTQYF.

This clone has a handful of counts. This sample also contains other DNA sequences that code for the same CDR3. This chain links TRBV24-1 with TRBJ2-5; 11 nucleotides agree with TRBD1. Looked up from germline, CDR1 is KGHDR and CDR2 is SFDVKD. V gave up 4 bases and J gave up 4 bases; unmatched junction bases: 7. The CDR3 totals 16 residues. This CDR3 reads CATSEGRTGGGETQYF. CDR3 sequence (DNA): TGTGCCACCAGTGAGGGGAGGACAGGGGGCGGAGAGACCCAGTACTTC.

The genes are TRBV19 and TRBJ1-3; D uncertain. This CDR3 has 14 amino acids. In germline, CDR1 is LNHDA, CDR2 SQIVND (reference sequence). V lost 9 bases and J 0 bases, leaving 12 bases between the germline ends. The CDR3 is CASSSTSSGNTIYF. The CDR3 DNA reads TGTGCCAGCTCCTCGACTAGCTCTGGAAACACCATATATTTT.

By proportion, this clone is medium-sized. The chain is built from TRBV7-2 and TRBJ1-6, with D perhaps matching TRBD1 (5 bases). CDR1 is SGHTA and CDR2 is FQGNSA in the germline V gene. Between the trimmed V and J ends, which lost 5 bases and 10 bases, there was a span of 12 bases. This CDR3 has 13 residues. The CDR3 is CASSRGGESPLHF. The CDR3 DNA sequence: TGTGCCAGCAGCCGAGGAGGGGAATCACCCCTCCACTTT.

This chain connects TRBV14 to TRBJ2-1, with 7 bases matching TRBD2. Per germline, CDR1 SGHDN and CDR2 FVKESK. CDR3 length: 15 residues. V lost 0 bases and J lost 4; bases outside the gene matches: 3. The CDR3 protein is CASSQDLAVYNEQFF. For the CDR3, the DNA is TGTGCCAGCAGCCAAGATCTAGCGGTTTACAATGAGCAGTTCTTC. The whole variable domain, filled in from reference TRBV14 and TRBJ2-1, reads EAGVTQFPSHSVIEKGQTVTLRCDPISGHDNLYWYRRVMGKEIKFLLHFVKESKQDESGMPNNRFLAERTGGTYSTLKVQPAELEDSGVYFCASSQDLAVYNEQFFGPGTRLTVL.

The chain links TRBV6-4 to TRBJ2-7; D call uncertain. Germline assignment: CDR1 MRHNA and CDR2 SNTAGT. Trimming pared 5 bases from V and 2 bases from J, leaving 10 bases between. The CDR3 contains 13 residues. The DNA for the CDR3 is TGTGCCAGCAGTCCGGGTCCTACCTACGAGCAGTACTTC. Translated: CASSPGPTYEQYF.

CDR3 DNA sequence: TGTGCTAGTGGAGAAGGGGGCGGGAAAACAGATACGCAGTATTTT. Amino acid sequence: CASGEGGGKTDTQYF. V and J are TRBV12-5 and TRBJ2-3; tentatively, D is TRBD1 (7 bases). The CDR3 spans 15 residues. Looked up from germline, CDR1 is LGHNT and CDR2 is FRNRAP. Deletions cut 6 bases from V and 3 bases from J, with 16 bases between. Together with reference TRBV12-5 and TRBJ2-3, the CDR3 gives the full variable domain: DARVTQTPRHKVTEMGQEVTMRCQPILGHNTVFWYRQTMMQGLELLAYFRNRAPLDDSGMPKDRFSAEMPDATLATLKIQPSEPRDSAVYFCASGEGGGKTDTQYFGPGTRLTVL.

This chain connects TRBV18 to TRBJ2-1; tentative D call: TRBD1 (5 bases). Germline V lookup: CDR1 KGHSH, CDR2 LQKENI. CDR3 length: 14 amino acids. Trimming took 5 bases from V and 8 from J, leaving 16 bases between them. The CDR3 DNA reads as TGTGCCAGCTCAGTGGGGCAGGGTGGCCATGAGCAGTTCTTC. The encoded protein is CASSVGQGGHEQFF.

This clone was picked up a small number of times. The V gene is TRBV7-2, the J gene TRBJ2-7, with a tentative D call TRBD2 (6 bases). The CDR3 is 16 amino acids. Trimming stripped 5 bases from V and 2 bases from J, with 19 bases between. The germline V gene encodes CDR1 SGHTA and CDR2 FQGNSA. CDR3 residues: CASSPRGTLVTYEQYF. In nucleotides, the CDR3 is TGTGCCAGCAGCCCTCGGGGGACGCTTGTCACCTACGAGCAGTACTTC.